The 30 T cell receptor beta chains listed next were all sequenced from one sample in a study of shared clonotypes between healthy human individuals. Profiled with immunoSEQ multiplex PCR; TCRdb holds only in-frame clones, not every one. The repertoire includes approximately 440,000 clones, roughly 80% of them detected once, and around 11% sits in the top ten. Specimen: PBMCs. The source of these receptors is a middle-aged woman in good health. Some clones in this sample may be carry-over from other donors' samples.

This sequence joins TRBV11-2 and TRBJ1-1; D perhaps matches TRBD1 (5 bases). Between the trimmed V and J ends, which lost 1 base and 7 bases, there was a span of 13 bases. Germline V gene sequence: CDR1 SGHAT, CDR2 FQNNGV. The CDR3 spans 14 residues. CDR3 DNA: TGTGCCAGCAGCTTAGTGGGGCGTCTATTTGAAGCTTTCTTT. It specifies CASSLVGRLFEAFF.

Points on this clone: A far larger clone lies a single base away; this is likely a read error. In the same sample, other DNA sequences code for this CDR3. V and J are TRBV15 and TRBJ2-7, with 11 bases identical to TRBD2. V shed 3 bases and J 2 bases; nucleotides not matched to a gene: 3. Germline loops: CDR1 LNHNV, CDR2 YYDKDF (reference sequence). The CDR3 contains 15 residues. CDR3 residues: CATSRLAGGTYEQYF. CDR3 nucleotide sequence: TGTGCCACCAGCAGGCTAGCGGGAGGCACCTACGAGCAGTACTTC.

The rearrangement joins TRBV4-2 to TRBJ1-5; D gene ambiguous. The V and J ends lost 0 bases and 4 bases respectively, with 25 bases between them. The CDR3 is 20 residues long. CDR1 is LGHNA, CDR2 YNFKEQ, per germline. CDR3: CASSQDPVSGVKRRNQPQHF. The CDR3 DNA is TGTGCCAGCAGCCAAGATCCGGTCAGCGGGGTTAAGAGGAGGAATCAGCCCCAGCATTTT.

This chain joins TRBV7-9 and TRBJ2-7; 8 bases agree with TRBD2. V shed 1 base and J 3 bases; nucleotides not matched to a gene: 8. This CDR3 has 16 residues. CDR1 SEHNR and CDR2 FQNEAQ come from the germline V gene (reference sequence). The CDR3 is CASSLVHGREVYEQYF. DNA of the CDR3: TGTGCCAGCAGCTTAGTACACGGGAGGGAGGTCTACGAGCAGTACTTC.

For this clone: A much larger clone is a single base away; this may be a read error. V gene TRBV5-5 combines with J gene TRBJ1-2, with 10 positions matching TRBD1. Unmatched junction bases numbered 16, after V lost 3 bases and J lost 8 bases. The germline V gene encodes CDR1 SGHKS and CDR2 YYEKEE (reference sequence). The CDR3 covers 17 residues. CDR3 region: CASSSPGTGDLPRGYTF. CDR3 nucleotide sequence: TGTGCCAGCAGCTCGCCCGGGACAGGGGACCTACCGCGGGGCTACACCTTC.

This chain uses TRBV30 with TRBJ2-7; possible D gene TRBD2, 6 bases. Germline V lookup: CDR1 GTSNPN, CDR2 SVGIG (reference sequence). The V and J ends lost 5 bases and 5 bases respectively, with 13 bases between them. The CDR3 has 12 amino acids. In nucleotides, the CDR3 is TGTGCCTGGGAGACGGGAGTCGACGAGCAGTACTTC. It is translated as CAWETGVDEQYF.

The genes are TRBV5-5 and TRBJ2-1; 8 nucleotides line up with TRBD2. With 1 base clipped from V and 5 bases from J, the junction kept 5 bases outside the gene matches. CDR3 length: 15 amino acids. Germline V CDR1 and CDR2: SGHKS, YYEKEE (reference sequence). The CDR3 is CASSLIVAGHNEQFF. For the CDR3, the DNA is TGTGCCAGCAGCTTGATTGTAGCGGGACACAATGAGCAGTTCTTC.

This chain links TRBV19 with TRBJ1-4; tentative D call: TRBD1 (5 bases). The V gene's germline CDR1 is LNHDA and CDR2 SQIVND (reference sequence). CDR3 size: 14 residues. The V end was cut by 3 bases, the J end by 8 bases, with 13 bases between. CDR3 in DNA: TGTGCCAGTAGTATCGGGCAGGGTCGGGAAAAACTGTTTTTT. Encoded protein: CASSIGQGREKLFF.

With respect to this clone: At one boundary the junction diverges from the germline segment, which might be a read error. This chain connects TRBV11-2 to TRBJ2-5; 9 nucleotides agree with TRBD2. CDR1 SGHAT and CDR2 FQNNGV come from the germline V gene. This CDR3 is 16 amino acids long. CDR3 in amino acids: CASSLGASGIQETQYF. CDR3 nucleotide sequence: TGCGCCAGCAGCTTAGGGGCTAGCGGGATCCAAGAGACCCAGTACTTC.

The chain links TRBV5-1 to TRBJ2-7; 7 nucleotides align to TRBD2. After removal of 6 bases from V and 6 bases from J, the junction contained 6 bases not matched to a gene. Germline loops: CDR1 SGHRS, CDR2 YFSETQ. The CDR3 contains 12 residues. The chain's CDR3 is CASISPGGEQYF. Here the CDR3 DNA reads TGCGCCAGCATTTCACCGGGAGGCGAGCAGTACTTC.

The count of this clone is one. As DNA, the CDR3 is TGTGCCAGCAGCTTGGTTCCAGGGCCTGAAGCTTTCTTT. Its protein is CASSLVPGPEAFF. This sequence joins TRBV7-9 and TRBJ1-1, with a weak D call TRBD1 (5 bases). Germline V CDR1 and CDR2: SEHNR, FQNEAQ (reference sequence). Trimming removed 3 bases at V and 6 bases at J, with 11 bases between. The CDR3 contains 13 residues.

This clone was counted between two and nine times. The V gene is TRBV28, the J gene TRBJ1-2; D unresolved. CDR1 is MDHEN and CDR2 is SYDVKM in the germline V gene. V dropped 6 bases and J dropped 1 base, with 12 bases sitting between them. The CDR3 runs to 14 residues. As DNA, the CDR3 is TGTGCCAGCAGACCCTCCGGACGTAACTATGGCTACACCTTC. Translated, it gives CASRPSGRNYGYTF.

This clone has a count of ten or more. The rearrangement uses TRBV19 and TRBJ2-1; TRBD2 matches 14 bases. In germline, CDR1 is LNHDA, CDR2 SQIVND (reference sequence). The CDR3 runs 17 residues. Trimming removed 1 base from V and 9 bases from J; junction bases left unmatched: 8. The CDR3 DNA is TGTGCCAGTAGTATAGGGGGACTAGCGGGAGAACAAGGTGAGCAGTTCTTC. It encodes CASSIGGLAGEQGEQFF.

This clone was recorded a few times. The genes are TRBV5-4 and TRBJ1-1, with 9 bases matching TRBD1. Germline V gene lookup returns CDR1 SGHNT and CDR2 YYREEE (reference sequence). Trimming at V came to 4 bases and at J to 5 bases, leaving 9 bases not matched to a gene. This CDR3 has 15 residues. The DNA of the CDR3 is TGTGCCAGCAGCCCCCCGGGACAGGGTTTTACTGAAGCTTTCTTT. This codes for CASSPPGQGFTEAFF.

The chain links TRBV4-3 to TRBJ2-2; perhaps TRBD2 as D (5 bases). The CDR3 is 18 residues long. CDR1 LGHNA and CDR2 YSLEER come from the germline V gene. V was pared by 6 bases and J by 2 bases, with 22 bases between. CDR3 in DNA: TGCGCCAGCAGTAGAACGGCAAAGGCTAGCCAAAACACCGGGGAGCTGTTTTTT. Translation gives CASSRTAKASQNTGELFF.

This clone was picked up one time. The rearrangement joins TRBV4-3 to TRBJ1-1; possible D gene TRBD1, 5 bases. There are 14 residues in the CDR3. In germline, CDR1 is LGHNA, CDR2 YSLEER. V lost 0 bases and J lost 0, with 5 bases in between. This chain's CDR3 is CASSQEGLNTEAFF. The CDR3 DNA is TGCGCCAGCAGCCAAGAGGGGCTGAACACTGAAGCTTTCTTT.

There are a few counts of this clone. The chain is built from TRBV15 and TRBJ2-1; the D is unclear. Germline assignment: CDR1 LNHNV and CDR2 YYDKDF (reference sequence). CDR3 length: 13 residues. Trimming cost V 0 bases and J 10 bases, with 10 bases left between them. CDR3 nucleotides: TGTGCCACCAGCAGAGATACCCCTTCCGAGCAGTTCTTC. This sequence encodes CATSRDTPSEQFF.

This CDR3 reads CASSYGGSQFF. The CDR3 coding sequence is TGTGCCAGCAGTTACGGAGGCTCACAGTTCTTC. The chain combines TRBV6-6 with TRBJ2-1; perhaps TRBD2 as D (5 bases). With 2 bases removed from V and 13 bases from J, the gap between germline ends came to 9 bases. CDR1 and CDR2 from the germline V gene are MNHNY and SVGAGI (reference sequence). The length of the CDR3 is 11 residues.

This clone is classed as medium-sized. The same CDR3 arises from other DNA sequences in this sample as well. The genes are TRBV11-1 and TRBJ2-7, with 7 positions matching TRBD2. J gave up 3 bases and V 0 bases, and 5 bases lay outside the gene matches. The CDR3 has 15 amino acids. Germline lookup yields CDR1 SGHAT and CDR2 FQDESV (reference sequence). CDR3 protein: CASSLAVTSSYEQYF. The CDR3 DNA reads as TGTGCCAGCAGCTTAGCAGTGACTAGCAGCTACGAGCAGTACTTC.

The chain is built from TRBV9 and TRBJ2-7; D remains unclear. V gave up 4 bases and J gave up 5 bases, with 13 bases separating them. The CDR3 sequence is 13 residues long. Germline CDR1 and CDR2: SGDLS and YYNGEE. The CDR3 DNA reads TGTGCCAGCAGCACTCGGACCCAAAACGAGCAGTACTTC. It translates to CASSTRTQNEQYF. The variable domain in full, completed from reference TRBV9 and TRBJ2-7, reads DSGVTQTPKHLITATGQRVTLRCSPRSGDLSVYWYQQSLDQGLQFLIQYYNGEERAKGNILERFSAQQFPDLHSELNLSSLELGDSALYFCASSTRTQNEQYFGPGTRLTVT.

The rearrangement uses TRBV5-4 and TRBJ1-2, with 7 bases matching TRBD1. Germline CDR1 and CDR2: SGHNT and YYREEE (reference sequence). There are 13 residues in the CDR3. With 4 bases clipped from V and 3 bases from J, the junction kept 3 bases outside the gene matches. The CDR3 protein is CASSRGTDYGYTF. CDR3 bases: TGTGCCAGCAGCCGCGGGACAGACTATGGCTACACCTTC.

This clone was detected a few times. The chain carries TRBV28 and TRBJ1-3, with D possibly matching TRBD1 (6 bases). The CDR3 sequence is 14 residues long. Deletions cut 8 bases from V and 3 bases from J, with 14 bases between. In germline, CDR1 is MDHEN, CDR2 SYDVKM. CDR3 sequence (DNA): TGTGCCAGCTCGACGGGGGGCCGTGGAAACACCATATATTTT. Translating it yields CASSTGGRGNTIYF.

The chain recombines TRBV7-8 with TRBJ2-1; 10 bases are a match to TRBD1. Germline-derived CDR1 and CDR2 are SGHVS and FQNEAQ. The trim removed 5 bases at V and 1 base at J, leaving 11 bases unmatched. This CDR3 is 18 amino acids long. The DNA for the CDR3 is TGTGCCAGCAGCGTCCCGGGACAGGGGCACGAGTCCTACAATGAGCAGTTCTTC. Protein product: CASSVPGQGHESYNEQFF.

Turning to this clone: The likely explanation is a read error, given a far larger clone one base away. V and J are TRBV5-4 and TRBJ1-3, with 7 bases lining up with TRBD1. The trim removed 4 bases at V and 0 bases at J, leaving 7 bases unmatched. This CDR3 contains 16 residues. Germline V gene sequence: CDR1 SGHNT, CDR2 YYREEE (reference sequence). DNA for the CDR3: TGTGCCAGCAGCCGAGCGACAGGGATCTCTGGAAACACCATATATTTT. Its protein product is CASSRATGISGNTIYF.

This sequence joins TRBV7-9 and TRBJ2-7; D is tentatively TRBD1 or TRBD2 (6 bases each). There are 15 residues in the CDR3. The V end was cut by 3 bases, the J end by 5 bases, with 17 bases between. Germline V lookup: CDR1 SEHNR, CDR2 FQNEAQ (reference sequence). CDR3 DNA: TGTGCCAGCAGCTTTGGGACGGGGGCCGTCCACGAGCAGTACTTC. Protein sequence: CASSFGTGAVHEQYF.

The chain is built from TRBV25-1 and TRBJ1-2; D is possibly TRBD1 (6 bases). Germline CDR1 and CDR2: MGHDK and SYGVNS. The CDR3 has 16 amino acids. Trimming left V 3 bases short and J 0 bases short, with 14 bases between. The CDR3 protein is CASSDFTGTPNYGYTF. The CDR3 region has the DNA TGTGCCAGCAGTGACTTCACCGGGACACCTAACTATGGCTACACCTTC.

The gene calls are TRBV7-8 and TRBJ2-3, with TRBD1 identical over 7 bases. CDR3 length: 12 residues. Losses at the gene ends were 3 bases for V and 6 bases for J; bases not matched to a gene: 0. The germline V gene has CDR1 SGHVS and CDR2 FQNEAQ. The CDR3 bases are TGTGCCAGCAGCTTGGACAGGGATACGCAGTATTTT. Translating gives CASSLDRDTQYF.

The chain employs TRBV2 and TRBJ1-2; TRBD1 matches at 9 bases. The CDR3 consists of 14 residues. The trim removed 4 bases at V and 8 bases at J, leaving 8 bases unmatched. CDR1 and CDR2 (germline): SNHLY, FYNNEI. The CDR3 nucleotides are TGTGCCAGCAGTGGCACAGGGGGCGCAGGAGGCTACACCTTC. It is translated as CASSGTGGAGGYTF.

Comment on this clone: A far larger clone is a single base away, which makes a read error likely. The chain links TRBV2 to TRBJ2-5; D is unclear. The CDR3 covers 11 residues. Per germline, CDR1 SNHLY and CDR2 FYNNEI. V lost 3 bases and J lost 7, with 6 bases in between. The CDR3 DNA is TGTGCCAGCAGTGAGGAAGTGACCCAGTACTTC. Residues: CASSEEVTQYF.

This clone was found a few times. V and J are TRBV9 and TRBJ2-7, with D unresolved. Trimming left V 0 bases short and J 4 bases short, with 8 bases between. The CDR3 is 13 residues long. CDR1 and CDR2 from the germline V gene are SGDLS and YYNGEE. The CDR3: CASSVGVRYEQYF. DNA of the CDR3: TGTGCCAGCAGCGTAGGGGTCAGGTACGAGCAGTACTTC.